The sequence of this T cell receptor beta chain was determined in a study of T cell responses to AZD1222 COVID-19 vaccine (dated by TCRdb to the early 2020s). Study-wide context: TCR sequencing was performed for about 250 trial participants, of whom about 200 were given two doses of AZD1222 and 26 were given two doses of MenACWY control vaccine. Trial participants were enrolled by age into 18-55, 56-69 and 70-plus year subgroups, with around 140, 26 and 57 TCR-sequenced participants respectively.

This clone was observed a handful of times. Its binding antigen is unknown. One base away there is no much larger clone; base qualities are not given. According to the study, the label for this sample's time point signals: about 28 days (+/-7) after the second vaccine dose. AZD1222 recipients whose second dose came at about 4 weeks and those whose second dose came at about 12 weeks were combined into one group, since spike-specific TCR depth and breadth did not differ between the two schedules. The vaccinee samples were drawn from two UK trials, COV001 and COV002, one of which was a single-blind randomized controlled phase 2/3 trial testing AZD1222 (ChAdOx1 nCoV-19) in healthy adults. For TCRbeta chain sequencing, PBMC samples were collected from trial participants at day 0 and at day 28 after the second dose. The investigation overall reported the following: The whole spike protein was spanned by vaccine-associated CD4 TCRs, and dominant responses were seen in regions 160-218 and 743-854. Conclusions about previously exposed vaccinees are limited because only six or seven AZD1222 recipients were SARS-CoV-2 seropositive at baseline. The 56-69-year group was small, and its depth increase did not reach significance, likely because of low power. Spike-specific TCR breadth and depth rose significantly after two AZD1222 doses compared with day 0 and with MenACWY recipients. Participants were mostly white British and included more females than males, and it was suggested by the authors that clonal diversity may have been underestimated. No day 14 peak-response samples were available, so repertoires were characterized only after the peak T cell response. Nearly half of unique spike-specific TCRs reportedly recognized epitopes outside regions mutated in the B.1.351 and B.1.1.7 variants.

The cysteine opens and the phenylalanine closes a CDR3 of 16 amino acids. Kept here is only the CDR3 DNA, which spans 48 bases and is read in frame from base 1. CDR1 SEHNR and CDR2 FQNEAQ were looked up in the germline V gene (reference sequence). Trimming costs V 0 bases and J 0 bases, and their ends lie 11 bases apart. The CDR3 regions of human TCRbeta chains were subjected to immunosequencing. The original pipeline was this. Repertoire TCRs were matched against a reference library of SARS-CoV-2-specific TCRs generated with the MIRA antigen-specificity platform. Breadth was defined as the fraction of unique TCRs that were SARS-CoV-2-associated, and depth was defined as the fraction of total T cells that were SARS-CoV-2-associated. Using the MIRA data, each spike-specific TCR was mapped to the spike region that the TCR reacts to and placed in a CD4 or CD8 class. Log10-transformed breadth and depth values were compared by one-way ANOVA with Sidak's multiple comparisons tests. TCRdb took over this immuneACCESS table, retaining in-frame rearrangements with V and J assigned. Such tables are incomplete; in checked studies, under half of the missing clones stem from an unresolved V gene, and the remainder is unexplained. V, J and clone size were drawn from that table, and D and trimming were deduced from the DNA. The sample table shows roughly 140,000 clones, and approximately 90% are seen once. The ten largest clones represent 1.5% to 2.5% of the sample.

The chain uses TRBV7-9 and TRBJ1-2; a confident D gene designation cannot be given. The sequence came from an adult who received the AZD1222 COVID-19 vaccine. Material: peripheral blood, obtained 28 days after the second AZD1222 dose. The DNA reads as follows: TGTGCCAGCAGCTTAGCCACGATCTACGCTAACTATGGCTACACCTTC. This is translated as CASSLATIYANYGYTF.